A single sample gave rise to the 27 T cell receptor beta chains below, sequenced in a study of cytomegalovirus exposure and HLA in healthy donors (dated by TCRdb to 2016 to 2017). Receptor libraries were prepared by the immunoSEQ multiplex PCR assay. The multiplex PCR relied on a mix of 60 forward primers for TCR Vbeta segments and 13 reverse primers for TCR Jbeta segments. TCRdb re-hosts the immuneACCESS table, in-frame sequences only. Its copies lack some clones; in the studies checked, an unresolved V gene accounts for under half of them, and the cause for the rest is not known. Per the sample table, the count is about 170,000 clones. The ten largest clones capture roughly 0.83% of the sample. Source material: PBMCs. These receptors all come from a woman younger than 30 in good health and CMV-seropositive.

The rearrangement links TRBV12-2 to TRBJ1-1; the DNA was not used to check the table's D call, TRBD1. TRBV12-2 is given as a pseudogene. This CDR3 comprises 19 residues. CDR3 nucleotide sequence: TGTGCAAGTCGCTTAGCGACCGGGACAGTAGGACCCCCGAACACTGAAGCTTTCTTT. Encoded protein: CASRLATGTVGPPNTEAFF.

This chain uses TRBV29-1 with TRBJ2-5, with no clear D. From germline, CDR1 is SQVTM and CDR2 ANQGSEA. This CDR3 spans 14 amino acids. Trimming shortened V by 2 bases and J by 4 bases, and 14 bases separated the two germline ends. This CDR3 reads CSVELPTRGETQYF. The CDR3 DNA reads TGCAGCGTTGAACTCCCTACTCGAGGAGAGACCCAGTACTTC. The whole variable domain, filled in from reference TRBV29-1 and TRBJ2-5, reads SAVISQKPSRDICQRGTSLTIQCQVDSQVTMMFWYRQQPGQSLTLIATANQGSEATYESGFVIDKFPISRPNLTFSTLTVSNMSPEDSSIYLCSVELPTRGETQYFGPGTRLLVL.

CDR3 protein: CASSVGGSGGPREQFF. In DNA form, the CDR3 reads TGTGCCAGCAGCGTAGGGGGTAGCGGGGGCCCCAGGGAGCAGTTCTTC. The chain combines TRBV9 with TRBJ2-1; 9 bases map to TRBD2. With V trimmed by 0 bases and J by 10 bases, 11 bases remained unmatched. Germline V lookup: CDR1 SGDLS, CDR2 YYNGEE. This CDR3 comprises 16 residues.

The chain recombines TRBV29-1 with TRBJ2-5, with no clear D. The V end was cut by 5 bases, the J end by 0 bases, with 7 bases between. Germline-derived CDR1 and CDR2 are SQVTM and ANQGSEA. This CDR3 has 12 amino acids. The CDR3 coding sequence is TGCAGCGTTTCTCGGTACCAAGAGACCCAGTACTTC. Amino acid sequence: CSVSRYQETQYF. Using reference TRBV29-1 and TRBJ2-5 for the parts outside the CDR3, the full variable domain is SAVISQKPSRDICQRGTSLTIQCQVDSQVTMMFWYRQQPGQSLTLIATANQGSEATYESGFVIDKFPISRPNLTFSTLTVSNMSPEDSSIYLCSVSRYQETQYFGPGTRLLVL.

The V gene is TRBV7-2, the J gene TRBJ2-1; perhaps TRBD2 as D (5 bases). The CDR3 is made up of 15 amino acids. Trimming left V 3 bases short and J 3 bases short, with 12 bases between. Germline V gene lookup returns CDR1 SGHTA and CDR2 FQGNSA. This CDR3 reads CASSFGGINYNEQFF. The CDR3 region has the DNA TGTGCCAGCAGCTTCGGAGGTATCAACTACAATGAGCAGTTCTTC. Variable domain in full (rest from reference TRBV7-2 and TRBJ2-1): GAGVSQSPSNKVTEKGKDVELRCDPISGHTALYWYRQSLGQGLEFLIYFQGNSAPDKSGLPSDRFSAERTGGSVSTLTIQRTQQEDSAVYLCASSFGGINYNEQFFGPGTRLTVL.

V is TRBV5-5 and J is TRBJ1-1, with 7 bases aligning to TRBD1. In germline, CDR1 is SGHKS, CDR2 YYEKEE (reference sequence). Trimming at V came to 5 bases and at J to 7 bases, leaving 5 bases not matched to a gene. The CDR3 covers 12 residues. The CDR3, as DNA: TGTGCCAGCAGTTCGGGACAGATTGAAGCTTTCTTT. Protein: CASSSGQIEAFF.

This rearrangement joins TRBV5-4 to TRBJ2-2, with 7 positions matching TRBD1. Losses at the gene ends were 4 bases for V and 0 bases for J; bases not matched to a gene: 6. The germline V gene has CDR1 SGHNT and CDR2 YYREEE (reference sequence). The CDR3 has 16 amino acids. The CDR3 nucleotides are TGTGCCAGCAGCCGGGACACAGGGGCGAACACCGGGGAGCTGTTTTTT. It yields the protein CASSRDTGANTGELFF.

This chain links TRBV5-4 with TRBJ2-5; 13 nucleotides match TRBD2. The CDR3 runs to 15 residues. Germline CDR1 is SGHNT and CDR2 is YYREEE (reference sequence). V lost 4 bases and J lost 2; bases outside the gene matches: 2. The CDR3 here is CASSGTSGAQETQYF. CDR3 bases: TGTGCCAGCAGCGGGACTAGCGGGGCTCAAGAGACCCAGTACTTC.

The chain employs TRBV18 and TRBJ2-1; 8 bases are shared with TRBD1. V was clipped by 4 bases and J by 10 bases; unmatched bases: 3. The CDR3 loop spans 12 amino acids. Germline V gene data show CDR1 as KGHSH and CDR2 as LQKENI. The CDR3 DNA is TGTGCCAGCTCACTCCGGGACAGGGAGCAGTTCTTC. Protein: CASSLRDREQFF.

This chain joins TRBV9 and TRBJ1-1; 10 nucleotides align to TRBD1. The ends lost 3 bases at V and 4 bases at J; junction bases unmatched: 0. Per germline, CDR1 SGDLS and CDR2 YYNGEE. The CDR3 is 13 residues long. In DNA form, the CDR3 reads TGTGCCAGCAGCGGGACAGGGGGCACTGAAGCTTTCTTT. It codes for CASSGTGGTEAFF.

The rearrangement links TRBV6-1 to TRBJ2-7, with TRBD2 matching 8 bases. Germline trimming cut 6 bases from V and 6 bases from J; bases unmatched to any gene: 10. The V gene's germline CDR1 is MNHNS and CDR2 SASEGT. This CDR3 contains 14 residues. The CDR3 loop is CASSQRENACEQYF. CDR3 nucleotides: TGTGCCAGCAGCCAGCGGGAGAATGCCTGCGAGCAGTACTTC.

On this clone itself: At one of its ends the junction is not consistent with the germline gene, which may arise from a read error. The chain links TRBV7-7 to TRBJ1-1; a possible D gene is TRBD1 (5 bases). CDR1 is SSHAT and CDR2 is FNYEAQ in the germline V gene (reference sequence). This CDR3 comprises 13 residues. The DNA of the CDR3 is TGTGCTAGCAGCTCGACAGTGAACACTGAAGCTTTCTTT. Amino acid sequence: CASSSTVNTEAFF. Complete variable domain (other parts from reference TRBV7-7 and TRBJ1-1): GAGVSQSPRYKVTKRGQDVTLRCDPISSHATLYWYQQALGQGPEFLTYFNYEAQPDKSGLPSDRFSAERPEGSISTLTIQRTEQRDSAMYRCASSSTVNTEAFFGQGTRLTVV.

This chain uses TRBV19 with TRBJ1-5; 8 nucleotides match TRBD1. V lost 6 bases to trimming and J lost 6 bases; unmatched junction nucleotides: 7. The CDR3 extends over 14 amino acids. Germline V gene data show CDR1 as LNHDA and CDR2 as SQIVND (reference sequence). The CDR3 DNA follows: TGTGCCAGTAGCAAAAGGGACAGGACTCAGCCCCAGCATTTT. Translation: CASSKRDRTQPQHF.

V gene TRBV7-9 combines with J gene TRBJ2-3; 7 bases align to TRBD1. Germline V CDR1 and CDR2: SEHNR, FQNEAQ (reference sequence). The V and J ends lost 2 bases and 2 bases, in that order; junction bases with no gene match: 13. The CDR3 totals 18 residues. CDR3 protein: CASSLNPQRQGYTDTQYF. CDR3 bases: TGTGCCAGCAGCTTAAATCCTCAGAGACAGGGTTACACAGATACGCAGTATTTT.

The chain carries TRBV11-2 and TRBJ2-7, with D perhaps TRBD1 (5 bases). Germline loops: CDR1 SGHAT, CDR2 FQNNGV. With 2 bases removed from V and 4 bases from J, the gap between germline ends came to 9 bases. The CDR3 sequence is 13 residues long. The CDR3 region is CASSLTDTYEQYF. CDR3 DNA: TGTGCCAGCAGCTTAACGGACACTTACGAGCAGTACTTC.

The CDR3 DNA sequence: TGTGCCAGCAGCTTCGACAGGGGGAGTGAGACCCAGTACTTC. Amino acid sequence: CASSFDRGSETQYF. The genes are TRBV5-4 and TRBJ2-5; 9 positions agree with TRBD1. The CDR3 has 14 residues. Germline CDR1 is SGHNT and CDR2 is YYREEE (reference sequence). J was trimmed by 5 bases and V by 2 bases; bases with no gene match: 4.

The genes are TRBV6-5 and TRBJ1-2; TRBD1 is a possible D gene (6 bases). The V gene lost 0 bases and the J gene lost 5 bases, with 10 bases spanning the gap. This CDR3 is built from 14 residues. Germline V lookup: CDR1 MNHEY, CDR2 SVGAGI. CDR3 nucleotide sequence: TGTGCCAGCAGTTACTCTACAGGGCGTTATGGCTACACCTTC. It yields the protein CASSYSTGRYGYTF.

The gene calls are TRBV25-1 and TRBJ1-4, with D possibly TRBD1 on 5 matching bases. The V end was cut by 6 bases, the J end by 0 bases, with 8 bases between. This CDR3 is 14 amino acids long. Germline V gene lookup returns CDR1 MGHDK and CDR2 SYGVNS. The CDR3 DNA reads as TGTGCCAGCAGGGACACCACAACTAATGAAAAACTGTTTTTT. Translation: CASRDTTTNEKLFF.

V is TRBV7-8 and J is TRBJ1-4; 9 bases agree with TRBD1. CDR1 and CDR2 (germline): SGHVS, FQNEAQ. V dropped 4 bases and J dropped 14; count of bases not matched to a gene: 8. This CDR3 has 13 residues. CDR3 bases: TGTGCCAGCAGCTCGGGGTTAGGGACAGGGCTGTTTTTT. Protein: CASSSGLGTGLFF.

In DNA form, the CDR3 reads TGCGCCAGCAGCCAGGTGGGACAATCAGATGAAGCTTTCTTT. As protein: CASSQVGQSDEAFF. The chain is built from TRBV5-1 and TRBJ1-1; D is perhaps TRBD1 (6 bases). Per germline, CDR1 SGHRS and CDR2 YFSETQ. CDR3 length equals 14 residues. Between the trimmed V and J ends, which lost 4 bases and 7 bases, there was a span of 17 bases.

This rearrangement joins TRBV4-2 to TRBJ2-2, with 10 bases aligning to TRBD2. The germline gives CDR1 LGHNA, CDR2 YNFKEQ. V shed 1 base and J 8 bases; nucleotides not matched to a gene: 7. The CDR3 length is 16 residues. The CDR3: CASSQAIGLADGELFF. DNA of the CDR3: TGTGCCAGCAGCCAAGCGATCGGACTAGCGGATGGGGAGCTGTTTTTT.

The CDR3 nucleotides are TGCGCCAGCAGCTCAGGCAACTCTGGGGCCAACGTCCTGACTTTC. Its translation: CASSSGNSGANVLTF. The chain links TRBV5-1 to TRBJ2-6; D is uncertain. V lost 3 bases and J lost 0, with 7 bases in between. CDR3 length: 15 residues. CDR1 and CDR2 (germline): SGHRS, YFSETQ.

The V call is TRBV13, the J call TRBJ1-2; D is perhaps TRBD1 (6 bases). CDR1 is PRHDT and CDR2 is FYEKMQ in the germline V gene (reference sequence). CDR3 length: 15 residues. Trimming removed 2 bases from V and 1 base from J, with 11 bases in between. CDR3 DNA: TGTGCCAGCAGCTTAAGGGGGACGTTTAACTATGGCTACACCTTC. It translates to CASSLRGTFNYGYTF.

The CDR3 DNA reads as TGTGCCAGCAGTTACGGGGACAGCTCCTACGAGCAGTACTTC. This codes for CASSYGDSSYEQYF. The V and J genes are TRBV6-5 and TRBJ2-5, with 7 bases aligning to TRBD1. The DNA matches TRBJ2-7 better at its end, which makes the J call doubtful. The CDR3 covers 14 residues. Germline-derived CDR1 and CDR2 are MNHEY and SVGAGI.

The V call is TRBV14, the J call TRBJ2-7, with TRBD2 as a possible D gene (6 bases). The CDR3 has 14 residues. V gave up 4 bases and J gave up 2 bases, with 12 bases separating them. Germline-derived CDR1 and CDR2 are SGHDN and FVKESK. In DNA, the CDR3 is TGTGCCAGCAGCCCCCGGGACTTACCCTACGAGCAGTACTTC. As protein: CASSPRDLPYEQYF.

CDR3 nucleotides: TGTGCCAGCAGCGGACAGGGGCGGGGTGGCTACACCTTC. It specifies CASSGQGRGGYTF. The chain uses TRBV9 and TRBJ1-2, with 8 bases matching TRBD1. The J segment lost 7 bases and the V segment lost 3 bases, leaving 5 bases of the junction unmatched. The CDR3 spans 13 residues. Germline V gives CDR1 SGDLS, CDR2 YYNGEE.

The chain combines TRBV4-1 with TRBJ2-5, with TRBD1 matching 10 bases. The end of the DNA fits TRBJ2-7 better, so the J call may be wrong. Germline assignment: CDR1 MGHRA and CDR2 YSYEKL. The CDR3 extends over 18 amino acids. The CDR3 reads CASSQPSGGRTGGYEQYF. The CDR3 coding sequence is TGCGCCAGCAGCCAACCGTCAGGGGGTAGGACAGGGGGGTACGAGCAGTACTTC.